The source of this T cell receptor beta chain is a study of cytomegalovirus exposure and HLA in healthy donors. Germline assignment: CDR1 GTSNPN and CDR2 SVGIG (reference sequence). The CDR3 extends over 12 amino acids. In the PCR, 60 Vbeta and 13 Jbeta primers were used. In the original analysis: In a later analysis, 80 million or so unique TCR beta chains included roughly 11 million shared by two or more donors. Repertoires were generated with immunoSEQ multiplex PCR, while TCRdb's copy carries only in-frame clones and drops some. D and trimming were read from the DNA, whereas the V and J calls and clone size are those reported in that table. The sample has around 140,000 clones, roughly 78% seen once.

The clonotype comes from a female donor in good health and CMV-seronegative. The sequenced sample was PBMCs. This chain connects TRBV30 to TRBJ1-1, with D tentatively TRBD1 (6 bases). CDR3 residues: CDWGGANTEAFF. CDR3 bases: TGTGATTGGGGGGGGGCGAACACTGAAGCTTTCTTT.